These 4 T cell receptor beta chains originate from one sample sequenced in a study of T-cell reconstitution after alpha-beta-depleted transplantation in children. Findings of the study overall: Diversity and T-cell counts at one year after transplant derived mostly from new T cells.

These receptors lack a known antigen. Unique molecular identifiers featured in how the TCRbeta library was prepared. TCRdb itself ran the PCR reads through MiXCR, one entry per CDR3 protein. The data show about 300,000 distinct CDR3 sequences, 7.5% to 9% seen once. The sequencing here drew on peripheral blood, taken 360 days after TCRalphabeta/CD19-depleted stem cell transplant. The receptors were sampled from a female patient aged 2-15 years who had a stem cell transplant for Fanconi anemia, so the T cells may come from the graft donor.

This clonotype was picked up many times. V usage is TRBV28 and J usage is TRBJ2-1, with D maybe TRBD2 (5 bases). The ends were cut back, 3 bases at V and 4 bases at J, with 16 bases in the middle. The germline CDR1 and CDR2 sequences are MDHEN and SYDVKM. This CDR3 is built from 16 residues. The CDR3 region has the DNA TGTGCCAGCAGTTTTGGAGGAGTGGGCAGATACAATGAGCAGTTCTTC. It codes for CASSFGGVGRYNEQFF.

This clonotype was observed many times. The V gene is TRBV29-1, the J gene TRBJ2-7; tentative D call: TRBD1 (6 bases). The ends were cut back, 5 bases at V and 6 bases at J, with 11 bases in the middle. The CDR3 extends over 11 amino acids. Germline loops: CDR1 SQVTM, CDR2 ANQGSEA. The CDR3 region has the DNA TGCAGCGTTCGGCCAGGGGTCGAGCAGTACTTC. This gives the protein CSVRPGVEQYF.

This clonotype appeared many times. The chain joins TRBV28 to TRBJ1-5, with TRBD1 identical over 8 bases. Germline V gene lookup returns CDR1 MDHEN and CDR2 SYDVKM. The V segment lost 7 bases and the J segment 3 bases; nucleotides outside the gene matches: 8. The CDR3 length is 15 residues. The CDR3 loop reads CASTSGTGVNQPQHF. DNA of the CDR3: TGTGCCAGCACCTCCGGGACAGGCGTCAATCAGCCCCAGCATTTT.

This clonotype came up a few times. This chain connects TRBV28 to TRBJ2-7; D is uncertain. Germline V CDR1 and CDR2: MDHEN, SYDVKM. The CDR3 extends over 12 amino acids. With 10 bases removed from V and 2 bases from J, the gap between germline ends came to 12 bases. CDR3 DNA: TGTGCCACGGTGGCACCCCCCTACGAGCAGTACTTC. This translates into CATVAPPYEQYF.